Included here is one T cell receptor (beta chain) sequence, with context. Its antigen is not known. The data originate from a study of CD8 T cell repertoires and HIV-1 epitope variants. Study background: Twenty-five autologous and known Gag and Nef epitope variant peptides each stimulated T cells separately. Epitopes were three Gag families plus Nef HW9 and YT9. Overall study findings and caveats: Only beta chains were identified, marking proliferation to antigen, not function.

Measured with immunoSEQ multiplex PCR; TCRdb has only the in-frame clones, and not every one. This table holds 5,000 to 6,500 clones, 55% to 70% found once. Germline CDR1 reads LNHDA; CDR2 reads SQIVND (reference sequence). V lost 2 bases to trimming and J lost 3 bases, with 14 bases between them. This CDR3 is built from 15 residues. The chain is built from TRBV19 and TRBJ2-7; possibly TRBD2 for D (5 bases). The sequence came from a male donor with HIV. The sequencing sample was made of cultured CD8+ T cells derived from PBMCs. This CDR3 reads CASSITSGVHYEQYF. The CDR3 DNA sequence: TGTGCCAGTAGTATAACATCCGGGGTTCACTACGAGCAGTACTTC.